One and the same sample provided the 17 T cell receptor beta chains below, sequenced in a study of cytomegalovirus exposure and HLA in healthy donors. A multiplex PCR was run with 60 Vbeta primers and 13 Jbeta primers. Some clones are missing from TCRdb's copy, which holds only in-frame ones; the method was immunoSEQ multiplex PCR. Among about 180,000 clones, roughly 76% were seen once, and the ten largest hold approximately 5%. Sequenced sample: PBMCs. These receptors all stem from a woman aged 18-30 years in good health and CMV-seropositive.

The rearrangement uses TRBV30 and TRBJ2-7; 7 positions match TRBD1. Germline CDR1 and CDR2: GTSNPN and SVGIG (reference sequence). The CDR3 has 15 amino acids. Unmatched junction bases numbered 7, after V lost 2 bases and J lost 0 bases. CDR3 bases: TGTGCCTGGAGTCCAGGGACAGCCACCTCCTACGAGCAGTACTTC. Protein: CAWSPGTATSYEQYF.

The rearrangement uses TRBV10-3 and TRBJ2-1; the D gene is possibly TRBD2 (6 bases). The CDR3 length is 15 residues. CDR1 and CDR2 from the germline V gene are ENHRY and SYGVKD. Trimming removed 2 bases from V and 5 bases from J, with 13 bases in between. The CDR3: CAISEPSGTHNEQFF. The CDR3 DNA follows: TGTGCCATCAGTGAGCCGTCCGGGACTCACAATGAGCAGTTCTTC.

V is TRBV27 and J is TRBJ2-7; TRBD2 aligns across 7 bases. This CDR3 has 14 amino acids. CDR1 is MNHEY and CDR2 is SMNVEV in the germline V gene (reference sequence). The ends lost 2 bases at V and 6 bases at J; junction bases unmatched: 7. The CDR3 loop reads CASSLLASGGEQYF. DNA of the CDR3: TGTGCCAGCAGTTTACTCGCTAGCGGAGGCGAGCAGTACTTC.

The rearrangement joins TRBV19 to TRBJ1-1, with a tentative D call TRBD1 (6 bases). Germline CDR1 LNHDA, CDR2 SQIVND (reference sequence). V was clipped by 5 bases and J by 12 bases, with 19 bases between them. The CDR3 loop spans 13 amino acids. The CDR3 loop reads CASSPRDNPETFF. The CDR3 nucleotides are TGTGCCAGTAGTCCCCGGGACAACCCGGAGACTTTCTTT. Full variable domain (remainder filled in from reference TRBV19 and TRBJ1-1): DGGITQSPKYLFRKEGQNVTLSCEQNLNHDAMYWYRQDPGQGLRLIYYSQIVNDFQKGDIAEGYSVSREKKESFPLTVTSAQKNPTAFYLCASSPRDNPETFFGQGTRLTVV.

This clone was recorded once. The chain employs TRBV5-1 and TRBJ1-2, with D perhaps matching TRBD1 (6 bases). The CDR3 is 13 residues long. Germline V gene sequence: CDR1 SGHRS, CDR2 YFSETQ. The V and J ends lost 4 bases and 8 bases respectively, with 15 bases between them. The chain's CDR3 is CASSPTGGHGYTF. For the CDR3, the DNA is TGCGCCAGCAGCCCTACCGGGGGGCACGGCTACACCTTC.

The V gene is TRBV10-1, the J gene TRBJ1-2; 9 bases match TRBD1. The CDR3 loop spans 14 amino acids. V shed 6 bases and J 2 bases; nucleotides not matched to a gene: 4. Germline CDR1 is WNHNN and CDR2 is SYGVQD (reference sequence). The DNA for the CDR3 is TGCGCCAGCAGCGCCGGGACAGGGAACTATGGCTACACCTTC. It is translated as CASSAGTGNYGYTF.

The CDR3 nucleotides are TGTGCCAGCAGTTTAGTAGGCTGGACAGGGGGCAAGAATTCACCCCTCCACTTT. Translating it yields CASSLVGWTGGKNSPLHF. This chain links TRBV28 with TRBJ1-6; 11 bases line up with TRBD1. V lost 2 bases to trimming and J lost 7 bases; unmatched junction nucleotides: 10. Germline CDR1 and CDR2: MDHEN and SYDVKM. The CDR3 sequence is 18 residues long.

V and J are TRBV7-8 and TRBJ2-1; D gene uncertain. With 5 bases removed from V and 4 bases from J, the gap between germline ends came to 15 bases. This CDR3 contains 15 residues. CDR1 and CDR2 (germline): SGHVS, FQNEAQ. The CDR3 coding sequence is TGTGCCAGCAGCGTTCACCCCGCTACGTACAATGAGCAGTTCTTC. It yields the protein CASSVHPATYNEQFF.

The CDR3 loop reads CASSLGQATGPQHF. As DNA, the CDR3 is TGTGCCAGCAGCCTAGGACAGGCGACGGGTCCCCAGCATTTT. This chain links TRBV11-2 with TRBJ1-5; 7 positions match TRBD1. Germline values: CDR1 SGHAT, CDR2 FQNNGV. CDR3 length equals 14 residues. With 5 bases clipped from V and 10 bases from J, the junction kept 11 bases outside the gene matches.

This chain joins TRBV5-4 and TRBJ2-1, with a weak D call TRBD2 (6 bases). Germline CDR1 and CDR2: SGHNT and YYREEE (reference sequence). This CDR3 has 16 amino acids. Trimming cost V 3 bases and J 1 base, with 14 bases left between them. The CDR3 DNA follows: TGTGCCAGCAGCTCCCGCGGGGAAGGTTCCTACAATGAGCAGTTCTTC. It specifies CASSSRGEGSYNEQFF.

The genes are TRBV28 and TRBJ2-3; a weak D match, TRBD2 (5 bases). Germline V gene data show CDR1 as MDHEN and CDR2 as SYDVKM. V gave up 3 bases and J gave up 4 bases, with 11 bases separating them. This CDR3 comprises 14 residues. The CDR3 sequence is CASSFSEVADTQYF. The CDR3 DNA is TGTGCCAGCAGTTTCTCGGAGGTTGCAGATACGCAGTATTTT.

The chain employs TRBV28 and TRBJ1-1; 7 nucleotides line up with TRBD1. V dropped 4 bases and J dropped 2; count of bases not matched to a gene: 7. This CDR3 has 15 amino acids. CDR1 MDHEN and CDR2 SYDVKM come from the germline V gene. The CDR3 DNA reads as TGTGCCAGCAGTTCCCCCAGACAGGGAAACACTGAAGCTTTCTTT. Encoded protein: CASSSPRQGNTEAFF.

The chain combines TRBV27 with TRBJ1-6; weak D call: TRBD1 (5 bases). CDR1 and CDR2 (germline): MNHEY, SMNVEV (reference sequence). The CDR3 consists of 18 residues. The ends were cut back, 2 bases at V and 6 bases at J, with 20 bases in the middle. CDR3 bases: TGTGCCAGCAGTTTACGATTAAGGACACCGTTATTTAATTCACCCCTCCACTTT. Translation: CASSLRLRTPLFNSPLHF.

The chain combines TRBV29-1 with TRBJ2-5, with TRBD2 matching over 11 bases. J lost 5 bases, V lost 1 base, and 9 bases had no gene match. The CDR3 has 16 residues. Germline-derived CDR1 and CDR2 are SQVTM and ANQGSEA. CDR3 DNA sequence: TGCAGCGTTGAAGGGTTCACTAGCGGGGGTTACGAGACCCAGTACTTC. Its translation: CSVEGFTSGGYETQYF.

This clone appeared a single time. V usage is TRBV27 and J usage is TRBJ1-6; D remains ambiguous. With 3 bases removed from V and 8 bases from J, the gap between germline ends came to 11 bases. Looked up from germline, CDR1 is MNHEY and CDR2 is SMNVEV (reference sequence). The CDR3 runs 14 residues. This chain's CDR3 is CASSFSGRDSPLHF. The CDR3 DNA is TGTGCCAGCAGTTTTTCCGGGAGGGATTCACCCCTCCACTTT.

This clone was picked up a small number of times. The chain is built from TRBV5-1 and TRBJ1-1, with D possibly TRBD1 on 5 matching bases. Germline CDR1 and CDR2: SGHRS and YFSETQ. V shed 3 bases and J shed 5 bases, with 17 bases lying between them. CDR3 size: 15 residues. CDR3 sequence (DNA): TGCGCCAGCAGCTCATCTGCGGGGGATGGTACTGAAGCTTTCTTT. This encodes CASSSSAGDGTEAFF.

The J gene is TRBJ2-2, the V gene TRBV14; TRBD1 might be the D (5 bases). This CDR3 is 16 amino acids long. V lost 1 base to trimming and J lost 6 bases, with 15 bases between them. Germline V CDR1 and CDR2: SGHDN, FVKESK. CDR3 region: CASSQARSGKAGELFF. In nucleotides, the CDR3 is TGTGCCAGCAGCCAAGCACGGTCAGGGAAGGCCGGGGAGCTGTTTTTT.